The 20 T cell receptor beta chains given below trace back to one sample, sequenced in a study of Tregs in tolerant kidney transplant recipients. Repertoires were generated with immunoSEQ multiplex PCR, while TCRdb's copy carries only in-frame clones and drops some. The sample carries around 230,000 clones, around 82% recorded once. The specimen sequenced was CD4+ T cells from blood. The source of these receptors is a human donor in good health.

This clone was observed a single time. The chain uses TRBV19 and TRBJ2-6; perhaps TRBD2 as D (6 bases). Trimming removed 4 bases at V and 3 bases at J, with 13 bases between. Germline lookup yields CDR1 LNHDA and CDR2 SQIVND (reference sequence). This CDR3 comprises 16 residues. CDR3 coding DNA: TGTGCCAGTAGTAGCGGGATGATGAGTGGGGCCAACGTCCTGACTTTC. Its protein product is CASSSGMMSGANVLTF.

The V call is TRBV20-1, the J call TRBJ2-7; no clear D. V lost 3 bases to trimming and J lost 4 bases, with 7 bases between them. From germline, CDR1 is DFQATT and CDR2 SNEGSKA (reference sequence). The CDR3 is 11 amino acids. CDR3 loop: CSASLLYEQYF. Written as DNA, the CDR3 is TGCAGTGCTAGTCTATTGTACGAGCAGTACTTC.

The genes are TRBV13 and TRBJ2-7, with 7 bases identical to TRBD1. This CDR3 has 17 residues. Germline V gives CDR1 PRHDT, CDR2 FYEKMQ (reference sequence). V shed 2 bases and J 4 bases; nucleotides not matched to a gene: 14. This CDR3 reads CASSLTAGGTNRYEQYF. CDR3 nucleotide sequence: TGTGCCAGCAGCTTAACGGCAGGGGGAACTAATCGGTACGAGCAGTACTTC.

V usage is TRBV5-4 and J usage is TRBJ1-6, with unresolved D. Per the germline V gene, CDR1 is SGHNT and CDR2 is YYREEE (reference sequence). Trimming stripped 0 bases from V and 8 bases from J, with 12 bases between. CDR3 length: 15 residues. DNA for the CDR3: TGTGCCAGCAGCTTGGACGAGGGAGAGTATTCACCCCTCCACTTT. It encodes CASSLDEGEYSPLHF.

The gene calls are TRBV4-1 and TRBJ2-6; D assignment may be TRBD1 or TRBD2 (5 bases each). The CDR3 has 18 amino acids. The germline V gene has CDR1 MGHRA and CDR2 YSYEKL. Trimming shortened V by 0 bases and J by 0 bases, and 12 bases separated the two germline ends. The CDR3 DNA sequence: TGCGCCAGCAGCCAAGACCGGGACCGCCTCTCTGGGGCCAACGTCCTGACTTTC. This encodes CASSQDRDRLSGANVLTF.

CDR3 residues: CASSLVGGLNTEAFF. The CDR3 DNA reads TGCGCCAGCAGCTTGGTCGGGGGCCTGAACACTGAAGCTTTCTTT. The chain links TRBV5-1 to TRBJ1-1; a weak D match, TRBD1 (6 bases). V lost 0 bases and J lost 0, with 9 bases in between. Germline-derived CDR1 and CDR2 are SGHRS and YFSETQ. The CDR3 consists of 15 residues.

Written as DNA, the CDR3 is TGTGCCAGCAGCCAAGGAGAAGAGATCTATGGCTACACCTTC. It translates to CASSQGEEIYGYTF. This sequence joins TRBV4-2 and TRBJ1-2, with D unresolved. The V end lost 1 base, the J end lost 4 bases, and 10 bases lay between the germline ends. This CDR3 is 14 amino acids long. The germline V gene has CDR1 LGHNA and CDR2 YNFKEQ.

This clone showed up just a few times. CDR3 residues: CASSLAGRGYEQYF. In nucleotides, the CDR3 is TGCGCCAGCAGCTTGGCCGGGAGGGGCTACGAGCAGTACTTC. This chain connects TRBV5-1 to TRBJ2-7; 8 bases map to TRBD2. The CDR3 has 14 amino acids. The trim removed 0 bases at V and 3 bases at J, leaving 2 bases unmatched. The germline V gene encodes CDR1 SGHRS and CDR2 YFSETQ.

This clone appeared a single time. This rearrangement joins TRBV10-3 to TRBJ1-1; 8 nucleotides agree with TRBD1. The J segment lost 3 bases and the V segment lost 11 bases, leaving 8 bases of the junction unmatched. This CDR3 contains 13 residues. Germline values: CDR1 ENHRY, CDR2 SYGVKD. The CDR3, as DNA: TGTGCCGCACGGACAGGGAAGGACACTGAAGCTTTCTTT. This translates into CAARTGKDTEAFF.

The V gene is TRBV6-5, the J gene TRBJ1-5; D remains unclear. Germline CDR1 MNHEY, CDR2 SVGAGI. CDR3 length: 15 amino acids. The V end lost 0 bases, the J end lost 4 bases, and 10 bases lay between the germline ends. CDR3 sequence: CASSYSITGNQPQHF. The CDR3 region has the DNA TGTGCCAGCAGTTACTCGATAACGGGGAATCAGCCCCAGCATTTT.

The V gene is TRBV6-5, the J gene TRBJ2-3; 8 nucleotides line up with TRBD2. This CDR3 spans 13 amino acids. Looked up from germline, CDR1 is MNHEY and CDR2 is SVGAGI. The V and J ends lost 4 bases and 11 bases, in that order; junction bases with no gene match: 8. The CDR3 loop is CASSSPLSGGQYF. CDR3 bases: TGTGCCAGCAGTTCGCCCTTGAGCGGGGGGCAGTATTTT.

This clone appeared a few times. The same CDR3 is also encoded by other DNA sequences in this sample. This chain joins TRBV18 and TRBJ1-1; D gene ambiguous. CDR1 is KGHSH, CDR2 LQKENI, per germline. The CDR3 runs 13 residues. V lost 2 bases to trimming and J lost 2 bases, with 6 bases between them. DNA of the CDR3: TGTGCCAGCTCACCAATGGGCAACACTGAAGCTTTCTTT. Protein sequence: CASSPMGNTEAFF.

This sequence joins TRBV2 and TRBJ1-4; the match to TRBD1 covers 10 bases. V lost 6 bases, J lost 11 bases, and 3 bases stayed unmatched. CDR3 length equals 12 residues. Germline CDR1 is SNHLY and CDR2 is FYNNEI. In DNA form, the CDR3 reads TGTGCCAGCAGCGCGGACAGGGGGAAACTGTTTTTT. Its protein is CASSADRGKLFF.

This clone turned up a few times. The V gene is TRBV6-5, the J gene TRBJ1-3; tentatively, D is TRBD1 (5 bases). CDR3 length: 15 amino acids. The V end lost 6 bases, the J end lost 0 bases, and 12 bases lay between the germline ends. In germline, CDR1 is MNHEY, CDR2 SVGAGI. This CDR3 reads CASSRGPNSGNTIYF. The CDR3 nucleotides are TGTGCCAGCAGCCGGGGACCGAACTCTGGAAACACCATATATTTT.

The chain employs TRBV7-9 and TRBJ2-2, with TRBD2 matching over 10 bases. This CDR3 contains 16 residues. V was clipped by 4 bases and J by 3 bases; unmatched bases: 5. Germline assignment: CDR1 SEHNR and CDR2 FQNEAQ (reference sequence). This CDR3 is CASSSIGLADTGELFF. DNA for the CDR3: TGTGCCAGCAGCTCAATTGGACTAGCGGACACCGGGGAGCTGTTTTTT.

This clone occurred once. V usage is TRBV2 and J usage is TRBJ1-1; D remains unclear. CDR3 size: 13 residues. The V gene lost 3 bases and the J gene lost 6 bases, with 11 bases spanning the gap. Germline-derived CDR1 and CDR2 are SNHLY and FYNNEI. The CDR3 here is CASSESGLPEAFF. For the CDR3, the DNA is TGTGCCAGCAGTGAGTCCGGGCTCCCTGAAGCTTTCTTT. The whole variable domain, filled in from reference TRBV2 and TRBJ1-1, reads EPEVTQTPSHQVTQMGQEVILRCVPISNHLYFYWYRQILGQKVEFLVSFYNNEISEKSEIFDDQFSVERPDGSNFTLKIRSTKLEDSAMYFCASSESGLPEAFFGQGTRLTVV.

This chain links TRBV2 with TRBJ1-6, with D unresolved. V was clipped by 6 bases and J by 0 bases, with 9 bases between them. This CDR3 is built from 15 residues. Per the germline V gene, CDR1 is SNHLY and CDR2 is FYNNEI. The CDR3 loop reads CASRALSSYNSPLHF. The DNA for the CDR3 is TGTGCCAGCAGGGCCCTCAGCTCCTATAATTCACCCCTCCACTTT.

The chain employs TRBV7-9 and TRBJ2-1; 9 bases are a match to TRBD2. V lost 5 bases, J lost 3 bases, and 8 bases stayed unmatched. CDR1 and CDR2 (germline): SEHNR, FQNEAQ (reference sequence). The CDR3 is 16 amino acids. The CDR3 protein is CASSPSWRGGYNEQFF. DNA of the CDR3: TGTGCCAGCAGCCCCTCGTGGCGGGGGGGCTACAATGAGCAGTTCTTC.

The chain recombines TRBV5-4 with TRBJ2-1, with 9 bases lining up with TRBD1. The V gene end was trimmed by 4 bases and the J gene end by 7 bases; junction bases not matched to a gene: 9. Germline CDR1 SGHNT, CDR2 YYREEE (reference sequence). The CDR3 sequence is 15 residues long. CDR3 in DNA: TGTGCCAGCAGCCCTGCCGGGACAGGGTTTAATGAGCAGTTCTTC. This gives the protein CASSPAGTGFNEQFF.

The chain couples TRBV7-9 to TRBJ1-4; 8 bases map to TRBD1. V lost 1 base and J lost 7; bases outside the gene matches: 2. The CDR3 sequence is 14 residues long. CDR1 is SEHNR, CDR2 FQNEAQ, per germline (reference sequence). CDR3 in DNA: TGTGCCAGCAGCTTAGACAGGGGGACTGAAAAACTGTTTTTT. Translation gives CASSLDRGTEKLFF.